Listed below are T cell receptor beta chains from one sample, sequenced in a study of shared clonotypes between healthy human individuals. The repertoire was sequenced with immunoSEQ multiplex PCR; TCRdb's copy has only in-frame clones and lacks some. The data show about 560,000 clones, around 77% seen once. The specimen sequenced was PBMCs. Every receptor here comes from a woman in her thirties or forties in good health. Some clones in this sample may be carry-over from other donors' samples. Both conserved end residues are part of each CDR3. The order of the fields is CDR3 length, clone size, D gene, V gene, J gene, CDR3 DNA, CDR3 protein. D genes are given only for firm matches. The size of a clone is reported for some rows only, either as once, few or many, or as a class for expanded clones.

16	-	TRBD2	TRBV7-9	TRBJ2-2	TGTGCCAGCAGCGGCGGACTAGCGGGAGGGGCCGGGGAGCTGTTTTTT	CASSGGLAGGAGELFF
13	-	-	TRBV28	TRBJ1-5	TGTGCCAGCAGTTTGGAGGGTTTTCAGCCCCAGCATTTT	CASSLEGFQPQHF
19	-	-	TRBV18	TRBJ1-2	TGTGCCAGCTCAGAGAATTGGCTCGGGGCAGCCTTTACTAACTATGGCTACACCTTC	CASSENWLGAAFTNYGYTF
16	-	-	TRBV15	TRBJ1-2	TGTGCCACCGGGGCGGGCAGGACACACCCCTCCTATGGCTACACCTTC	CATGAGRTHPSYGYTF
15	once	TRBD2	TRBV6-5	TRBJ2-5	TGTGCCAGCAGTAACAGCGGGAGGGCCTTGGAGACCCAGTACTTC	CASSNSGRALETQYF
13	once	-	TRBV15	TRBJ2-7	TGTGCCACCAGCAGACGAGACGGCTACGAGCAGTACTTC	CATSRRDGYEQYF
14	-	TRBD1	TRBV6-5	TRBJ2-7	TGTGCCAGCAGTTACGGGACAGGCCTCTACGAGCAGTACTTC	CASSYGTGLYEQYF
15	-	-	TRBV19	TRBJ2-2	TGTGCCAGTAGTACCCCGACAGCGAACACCGGGGAGCTGTTTTTT	CASSTPTANTGELFF
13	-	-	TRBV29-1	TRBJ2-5	TGCAGCGTTGAATATACCTGGGGGGAGACCCAGTACTTC	CSVEYTWGETQYF
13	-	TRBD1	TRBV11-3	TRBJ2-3	TGTGCCAGCAGCACAGGGGGCACCGATACGCAGTATTTT	CASSTGGTDTQYF
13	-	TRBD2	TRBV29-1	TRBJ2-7	TGCAGCGTTGGATTAGCGGGAGAGAGAAGGCAGTACTTC	CSVGLAGERRQYF
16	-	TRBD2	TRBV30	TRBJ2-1	TGTGCCTGGAGTTCTTTTAGCGGGGCCTCCTACAATGAGCAGTTCTTC	CAWSSFSGASYNEQFF
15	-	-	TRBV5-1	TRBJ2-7	TGCGCCAGCAGCTTGGTGATGGGTTCCTCCTACGAGCAGTACTTC	CASSLVMGSSYEQYF
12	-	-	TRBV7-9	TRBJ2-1	TGTGCCAGCAGCTTATCGGGGACTGAGCAGTTCTTC	CASSLSGTEQFF
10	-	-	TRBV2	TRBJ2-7	TGTGCCAGCAGTAACTACGAGCAGTACTTC	CASSNYEQYF
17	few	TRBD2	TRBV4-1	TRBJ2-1	TGCGCCAGCAGCCAAGAGGTGTTCGGTAGCGGGAGAAATGAGCAGTTCTTC	CASSQEVFGSGRNEQFF
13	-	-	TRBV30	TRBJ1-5	TGTGCCTGGAATGGACAGATCAATCAGCCCCAGCATTTT	CAWNGQINQPQHF
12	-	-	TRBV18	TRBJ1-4	TGTGCCAGCTCACCAGACAGGGAAAAACTGTTTTTT	CASSPDREKLFF
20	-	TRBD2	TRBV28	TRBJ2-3	TGTGCCAGCAGTTTATACCCCCCCCGACTAGCGGGAGCTAGTGGAGATACGCAGTATTTT	CASSLYPPRLAGASGDTQYF
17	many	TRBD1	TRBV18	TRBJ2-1	TGTGCCAGCTCACCACCCTGGACAGGGAGCTCCTACAATGAGCAGTTCTTC	CASSPPWTGSSYNEQFF
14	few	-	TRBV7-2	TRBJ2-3	TGTGCCAGCAGCCCCCCGGGGCGCACAGATACGCAGTATTTT	CASSPPGRTDTQYF
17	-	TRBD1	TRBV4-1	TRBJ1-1	TGCGCCAGCAGCCTTCGGACAGGGCCTTTTGGAAACACTGAAGCTTTCTTT	CASSLRTGPFGNTEAFF
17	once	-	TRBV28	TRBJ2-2	TGTGCCAGCATCGCCTCCGGGACGGCAAGGAGGACCGGGGAGCTGTTTTTT	CASIASGTARRTGELFF
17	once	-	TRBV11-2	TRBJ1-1	TGTGCCAGCAGCCCGAGGGGGGACAAAAGTATGAACACTGAAGCTTTCTTT	CASSPRGDKSMNTEAFF
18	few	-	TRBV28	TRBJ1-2	TGTGCCAGCAGTTTAGCGGAGCTGGTGGGACCCCAGAGCTATGGCTACACCTTC	CASSLAELVGPQSYGYTF
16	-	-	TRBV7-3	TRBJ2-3	TGTGCCAGCAGCTTAAACGGCGGCGCACACACAGATACGCAGTATTTT	CASSLNGGAHTDTQYF
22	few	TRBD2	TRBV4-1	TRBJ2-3	TGCGCCAGCAGCCAACTTTTTTCGTCCAGGACTAGCGGGAGGGCGGGGAAAGATACGCAGTATTTT	CASSQLFSSRTSGRAGKDTQYF
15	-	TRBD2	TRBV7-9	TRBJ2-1	TGTGCCAGCAGCTTAGGACTAGCGGGAGGGGGTGAGCAGTTCTTC	CASSLGLAGGGEQFF
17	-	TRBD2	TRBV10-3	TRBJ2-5	TGTGCCATCAGTGCGAGTACTAGCGGGAGAGTACAAGAGACCCAGTACTTC	CAISASTSGRVQETQYF
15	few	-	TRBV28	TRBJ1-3	TGTGCCTGCGTGGGGGGCGGGAACTCTGGAAACACCATATATTTT	CACVGGGNSGNTIYF
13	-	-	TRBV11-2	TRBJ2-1	TGTGCCAGCAGCCGAGGGGCAGTCAATGAGCAGTTCTTC	CASSRGAVNEQFF
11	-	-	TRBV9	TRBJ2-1	TGTGCCAGCAGCGGGCCGAATGAGCAGTTCTTC	CASSGPNEQFF
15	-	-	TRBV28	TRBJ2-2	TGTGCCAGCCAGGACAGCTCCACGAACACCGGGGAGCTGTTTTTT	CASQDSSTNTGELFF
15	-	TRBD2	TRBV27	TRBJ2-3	TGTGCCAGTGGACCGGCGGGAGGTGGCACAGATACGCAGTATTTT	CASGPAGGGTDTQYF
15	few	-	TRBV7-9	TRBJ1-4	TGTGCCAGCAGCCCCTCCCTTGCAACTAATGAAAAACTGTTTTTT	CASSPSLATNEKLFF
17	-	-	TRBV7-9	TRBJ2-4	TGTGCCAGCAGCTCCCTGAGGGAAACACGAGCCAAAAACATTCAGTACTTC	CASSSLRETRAKNIQYF
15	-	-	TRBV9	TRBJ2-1	TGTGCCAGCAGCGTAGTGGGGACACCTTACAATGAGCAGTTCTTC	CASSVVGTPYNEQFF
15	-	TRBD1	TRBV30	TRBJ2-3	TGTGCCTGGAGTGTAGGGGGACAGGGACCAGATACGCAGTATTTT	CAWSVGGQGPDTQYF